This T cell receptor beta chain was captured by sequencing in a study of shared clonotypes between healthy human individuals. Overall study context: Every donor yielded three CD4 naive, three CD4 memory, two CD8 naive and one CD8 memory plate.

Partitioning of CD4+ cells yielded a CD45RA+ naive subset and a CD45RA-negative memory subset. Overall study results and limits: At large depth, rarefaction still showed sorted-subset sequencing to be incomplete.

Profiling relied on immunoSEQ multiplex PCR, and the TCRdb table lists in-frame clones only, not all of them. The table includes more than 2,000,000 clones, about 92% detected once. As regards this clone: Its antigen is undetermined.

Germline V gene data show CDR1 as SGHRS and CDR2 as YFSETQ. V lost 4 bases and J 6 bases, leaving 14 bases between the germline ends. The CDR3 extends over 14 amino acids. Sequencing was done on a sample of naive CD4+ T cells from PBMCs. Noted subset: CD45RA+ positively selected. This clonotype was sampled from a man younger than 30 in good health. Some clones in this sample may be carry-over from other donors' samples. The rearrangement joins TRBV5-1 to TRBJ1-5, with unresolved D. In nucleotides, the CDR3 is TGCGCCAGCAGCCCTGGGTCGGAGGGTCAGCCCCAGCATTTT. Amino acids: CASSPGSEGQPQHF.